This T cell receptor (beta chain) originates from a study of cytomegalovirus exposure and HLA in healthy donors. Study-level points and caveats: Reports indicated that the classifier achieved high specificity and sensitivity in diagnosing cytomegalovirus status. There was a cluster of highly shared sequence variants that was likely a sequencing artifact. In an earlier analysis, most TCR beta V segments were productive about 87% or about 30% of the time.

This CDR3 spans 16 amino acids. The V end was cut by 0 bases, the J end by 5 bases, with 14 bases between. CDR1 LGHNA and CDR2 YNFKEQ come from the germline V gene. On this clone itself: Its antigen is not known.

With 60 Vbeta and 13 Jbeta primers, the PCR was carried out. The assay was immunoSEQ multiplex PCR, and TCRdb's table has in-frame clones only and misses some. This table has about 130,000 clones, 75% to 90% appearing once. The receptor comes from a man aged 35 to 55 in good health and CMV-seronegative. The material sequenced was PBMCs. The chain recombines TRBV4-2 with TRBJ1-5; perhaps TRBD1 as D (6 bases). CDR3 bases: TGTGCCAGCAGCCAAGAACAGGGACGAGGAGATCAGCCCCAGCATTTT. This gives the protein CASSQEQGRGDQPQHF.